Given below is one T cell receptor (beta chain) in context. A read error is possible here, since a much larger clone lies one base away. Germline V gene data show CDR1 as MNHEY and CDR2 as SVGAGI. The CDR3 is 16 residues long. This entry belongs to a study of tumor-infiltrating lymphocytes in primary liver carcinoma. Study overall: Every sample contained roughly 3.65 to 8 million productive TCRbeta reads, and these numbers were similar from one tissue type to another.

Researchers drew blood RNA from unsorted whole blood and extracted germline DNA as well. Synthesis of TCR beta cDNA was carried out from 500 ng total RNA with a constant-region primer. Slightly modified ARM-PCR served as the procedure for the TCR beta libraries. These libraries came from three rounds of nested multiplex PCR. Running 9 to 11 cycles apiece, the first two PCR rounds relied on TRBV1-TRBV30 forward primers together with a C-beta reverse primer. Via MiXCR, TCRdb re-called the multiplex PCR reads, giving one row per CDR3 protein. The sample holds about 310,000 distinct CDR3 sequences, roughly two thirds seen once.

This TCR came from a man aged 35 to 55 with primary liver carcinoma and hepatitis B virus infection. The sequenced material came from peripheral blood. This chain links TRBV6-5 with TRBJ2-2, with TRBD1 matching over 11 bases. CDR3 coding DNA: TGTGTCAGCAGTAGGGGACAGGGGGTTCGGACCGGGGAGCTGTTTTTT. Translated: CVSSRGQGVRTGELFF.